This T cell receptor (beta chain) emerged from a study of blood T cell repertoires in COVID-19. CDR1 and CDR2 (germline): MDHEN, SYDVKM. J lost 11 bases, V lost 4 bases, and 5 bases had no gene match. This CDR3 is built from 11 residues. Sequencing used immunoSEQ multiplex PCR; TCRdb keeps in-frame clones, though not all of them. The top ten clones hold about 11% of a sample with some 99,000 clones, 81% of them seen once. The specimen sequenced was peripheral blood. The source is a woman older than 75 with acute or convalescent COVID-19. This sequence joins TRBV28 and TRBJ2-7; 7 positions agree with TRBD1. The DNA of the CDR3 is TGTGCCAGCAGTTCACGGGACAGAGAGTACGTC. Translating gives CASSSRDREYV.